This T cell receptor beta chain was documented in a study of control samples from healthy donors and cancer patients. The method was immunoSEQ multiplex PCR; TCRdb's version includes in-frame clones alone and lacks a portion of them. The table shows roughly 450,000 clones, with 90% occurring only once. Between the trimmed V and J ends, which lost 3 bases and 8 bases, there was a span of 13 bases. Germline loops: CDR1 SEHNR, CDR2 FQNEAQ (reference sequence). The CDR3 covers 13 residues. Sequencing input: PBMCs. The receptor's source is a man aged 40-49 years with head and neck cancer. This chain uses TRBV7-9 with TRBJ1-2; perhaps TRBD1 as D (5 bases). The CDR3 sequence: CASSLEGDGGYTF. The CDR3 region has the DNA TGTGCCAGCAGCTTGGAAGGGGATGGCGGCTACACCTTC.